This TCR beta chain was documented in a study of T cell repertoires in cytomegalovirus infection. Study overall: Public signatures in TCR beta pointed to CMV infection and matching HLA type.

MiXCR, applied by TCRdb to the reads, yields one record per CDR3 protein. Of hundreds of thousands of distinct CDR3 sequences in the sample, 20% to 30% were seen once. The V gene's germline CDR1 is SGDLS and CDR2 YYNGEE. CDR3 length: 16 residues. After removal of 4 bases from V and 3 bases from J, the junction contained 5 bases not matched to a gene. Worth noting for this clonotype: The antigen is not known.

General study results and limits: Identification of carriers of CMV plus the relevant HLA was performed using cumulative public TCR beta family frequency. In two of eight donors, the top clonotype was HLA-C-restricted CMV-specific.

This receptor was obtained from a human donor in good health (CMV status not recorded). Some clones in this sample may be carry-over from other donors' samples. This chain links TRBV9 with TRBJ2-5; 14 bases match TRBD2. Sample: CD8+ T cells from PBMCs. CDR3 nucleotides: TGTGCCAGCAGCCCTGCGGGACTAGCGGGGGAAGAGACCCAGTACTTC. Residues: CASSPAGLAGEETQYF.